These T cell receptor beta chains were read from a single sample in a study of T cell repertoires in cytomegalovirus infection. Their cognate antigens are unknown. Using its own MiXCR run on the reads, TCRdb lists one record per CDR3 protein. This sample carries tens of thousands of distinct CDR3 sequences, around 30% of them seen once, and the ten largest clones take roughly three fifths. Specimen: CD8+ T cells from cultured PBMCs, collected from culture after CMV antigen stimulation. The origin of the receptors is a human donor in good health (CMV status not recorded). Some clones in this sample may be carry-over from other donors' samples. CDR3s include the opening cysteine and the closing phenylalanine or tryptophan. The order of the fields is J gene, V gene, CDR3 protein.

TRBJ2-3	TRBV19	CASSMGSEHTDTQYF
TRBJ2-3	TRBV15	CATSRVHTDTQYF
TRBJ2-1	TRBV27	CASSLRPDTYNEQFF
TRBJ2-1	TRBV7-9	CASSLSDSSYNEQFF
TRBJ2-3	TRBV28	CASSSLLGAGDADTQYF
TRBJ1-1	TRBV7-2	CASSLGRVWNTEAFF
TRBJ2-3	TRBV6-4	CASSDSPPGGGTDTQYF
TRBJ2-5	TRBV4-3	CASSQVDRGGETQYF
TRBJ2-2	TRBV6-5	CASKGSDGSANTGELFF
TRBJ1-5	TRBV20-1	CSAPGTGVNQPQHF
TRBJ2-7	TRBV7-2	CASSFSGTAEEQYF
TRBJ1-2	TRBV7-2	CASSFTGGANANYGYTF
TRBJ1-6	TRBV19	CASSANYNSPLHF
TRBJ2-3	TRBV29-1	CSVTLPRGDTDTQYF
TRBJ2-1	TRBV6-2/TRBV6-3	CASSYALAGVDNEQFF
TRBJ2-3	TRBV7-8	CASSLDRTSYTDTQYF
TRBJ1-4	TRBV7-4	CASSSIGQDEKLFF
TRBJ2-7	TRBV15	CATSRLYGRDYEQYF
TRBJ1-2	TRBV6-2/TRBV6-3	CASSYSREEGYGYTF
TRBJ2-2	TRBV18	CASSPLRPGGTGELFF
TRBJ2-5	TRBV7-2	CASSFPGLAGQETQYF
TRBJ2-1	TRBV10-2	CASRTGNEQFF
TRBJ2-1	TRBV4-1	CASSQDPSFRNEQFF
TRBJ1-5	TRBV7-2	CASSLSKRSWQPQHF
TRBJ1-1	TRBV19	CASSIGAATNTEAFF
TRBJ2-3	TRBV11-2	CASSLDLAGGQNTQYF
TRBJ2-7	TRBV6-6	CASSYLGREQYF
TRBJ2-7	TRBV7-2	CASSPTGQTIFTSYEQYF
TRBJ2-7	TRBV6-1	CASSGDRNYEQYF
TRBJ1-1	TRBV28	CASSPERDRNTEAFF
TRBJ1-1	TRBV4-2	CASSQGSQGAEAFF
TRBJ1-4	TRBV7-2	CASTATGQGWEKLFF
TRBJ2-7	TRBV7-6	CASSPRGSGHTSYEQYF
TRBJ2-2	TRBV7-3	CASSAGFLGELFF
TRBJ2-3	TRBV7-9	CASSFFGGNTDTQYF
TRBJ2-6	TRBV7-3	CASSLRGHGAGANVLTF
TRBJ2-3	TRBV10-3	CAISHGGGSTDTQYF
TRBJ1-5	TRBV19	CASSIAGNQPQHF
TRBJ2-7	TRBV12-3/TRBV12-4	CASSPRQGLGFSYEQYF
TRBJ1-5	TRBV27	CASSLTGGGSQPQHF
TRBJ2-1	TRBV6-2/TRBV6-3	CASNKSPQLASYNEQFF
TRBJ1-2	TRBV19	CASSMDRVRGYTF
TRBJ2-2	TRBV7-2	CASSTRTGATGELFF
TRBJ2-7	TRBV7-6	CASSVGQGAHEQYF
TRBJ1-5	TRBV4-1	CASSQDRGLRWGEPQHF
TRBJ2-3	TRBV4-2	CASSPRAGRTDTQYF
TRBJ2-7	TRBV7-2	CASSARSSYEQYF
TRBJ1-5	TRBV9	CASSVGGEGQPQHF
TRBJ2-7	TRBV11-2	CASSLGSHEQYF
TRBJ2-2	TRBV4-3	CASSPSRQGSGELFF
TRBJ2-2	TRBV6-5	CASSYVKLAGGETGELFF
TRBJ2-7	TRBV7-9	CASSPWDIPYEQYF
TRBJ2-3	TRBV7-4	CASSSTEHSTDTQYF
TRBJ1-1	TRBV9	CASSEGATEAFF
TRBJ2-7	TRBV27	CASWVAGSYEQYF
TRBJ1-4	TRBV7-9	CASRGQGGLNEKLFF
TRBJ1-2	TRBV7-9	CASNRGQGYTF
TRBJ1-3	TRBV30	CAWTIGQEFPTIYF
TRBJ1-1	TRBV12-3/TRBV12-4	CASSLQKWTEAFF